This T cell receptor (beta chain) originates from a study of T cells after yellow fever vaccination (dated by TCRdb to about 2019). Regarding the research as a whole: The SMART-Seq v4 Ultra Low Input RNA kit was used to prepare libraries from fractions with low cell numbers. To follow T-cell clones before and after primary and booster YFV17D yellow fever vaccination, bulk TCR alpha and beta repertoires were sequenced over time. Blood was drawn at multiple timepoints before and after primary and secondary immunization, with bulk PBMC replicates and cell subsets isolated. The cohort comprised two healthy male donors, one aged 18 to 30 and one aged 30 to 39 years.

What the work shows at the level of the full study, not this receptor alone: A small fraction of clonotypes appeared in both the CD4 and CD8 compartments, likely as a result of convergent recombination. Computational filtering was needed because FACS-sorted repertoires could contain abundant contaminating clonotypes from the bulk population. Compared with the primary T-cell response, the secondary T-cell response was weaker but faster, peaking on day 5 rather than day 15. After the booster, most clones that had expanded after primary vaccination were detected again (roughly 95% of CD4 and about 88% of CD8), suggesting broad maintenance of memory. Because the study included only a couple of donors, the extent to which the findings can be generalized is limited.

This clonotype was counted at least ten times. Its cognate antigen has yet to be identified. Base quality data are lacking; no much larger clone is found one base away. V drops 0 bases and J drops 0 bases, leaving 11 bases in between. Via the germline V gene, CDR1 is SGHRS and CDR2 YFSETQ. The CDR3 starts with the cysteine, ends with the phenylalanine, and has 16 residues. Only the CDR3 DNA is retained, 48 bases long and in frame from the first base. Taken with the paper, the label for treatment or condition translates to: live attenuated yellow fever vaccine strain. At every blood-draw timepoint, two biological replicates of bulk PBMCs were collected. A standard Ficoll-Paque protocol was used to isolate PBMCs from peripheral blood. TriZol was used to extract RNA from bulk PBMCs, CD4 and CD8 fractions, and dextramer-positive and dextramer-negative fractions. TCRdb names Illumina NovaSeq 6000 as the instrument used. TCR cDNA was made using 5'RACE template switching, a step that added a universal primer site and unique molecular identifiers. Priming of cDNA synthesis was performed from both the TCR alpha and TCR beta constant segments. Library amplification involved two PCR steps, and the second step added sample barcodes and sequencing adapters. Libraries were sequenced on Illumina HiSeq 2500 (2x100 bp) or NovaSeq (2x150 bp). Under the source paper's analysis protocol: MIGEC handled demultiplexing of reads and collapsing into UMI consensus sequences, while MiXCR performed V(D)J alignment. Vaccine-responding clonotypes were identified with edgeR using replicate PBMC samples, with FDR below 0.01 and a log2 fold change above 5 up to day 15 being required. CD4 or CD8 identity was assigned to each bulk clonotype according to whether the clonotype was present at higher abundance in the sequenced CD4 repertoire or the sequenced CD8 repertoire. Using fastp at Q25 and MiXCR, TCRdb reprocessed the public reads and kept productive beta chains. Rows with a matching CDR3 protein are joined into one entry that keeps the most common DNA and genes. TCRdb, not the original authors, processed these V and J calls. The sample table shows 250,000 or so distinct CDR3 sequences, and approximately 3.8% are seen once. The ten largest clonotypes hold 15% to 20% of the sample.

The rearranged segments are TRBV5-1 and TRBJ2-3; the best D guess is TRBD1, with 6 bases matching. The sequenced sample was PBMCs, obtained 15 days after the yellow fever booster vaccination. The origin of this receptor is a young man who received the YFV17D yellow fever vaccine. The CDR3 in this case is CASSLGTGSSTDTQYF. The nucleotides are TGCGCCAGCAGCTTGGGAACAGGGTCGAGCACAGATACGCAGTATTTT.